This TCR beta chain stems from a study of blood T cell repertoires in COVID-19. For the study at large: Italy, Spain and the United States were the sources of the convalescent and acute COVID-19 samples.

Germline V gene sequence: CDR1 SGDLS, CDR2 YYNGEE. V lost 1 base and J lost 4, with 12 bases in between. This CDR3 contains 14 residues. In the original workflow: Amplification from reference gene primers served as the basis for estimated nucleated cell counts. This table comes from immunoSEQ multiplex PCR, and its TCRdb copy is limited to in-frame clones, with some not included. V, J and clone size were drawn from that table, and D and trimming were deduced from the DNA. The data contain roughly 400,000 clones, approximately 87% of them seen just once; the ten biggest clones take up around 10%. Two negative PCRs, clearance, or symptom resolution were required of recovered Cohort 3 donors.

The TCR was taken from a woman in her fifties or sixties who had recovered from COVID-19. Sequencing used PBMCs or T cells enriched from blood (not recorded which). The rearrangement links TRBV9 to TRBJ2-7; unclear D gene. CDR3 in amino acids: CASSVSLSGYEQYF. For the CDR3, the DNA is TGTGCCAGCAGCGTATCCCTATCCGGGTACGAGCAGTACTTC.